Below, 26 T cell receptor beta chains from the same sample are listed, as sequenced in a study of memory CD4+ T cells and cytomegalovirus serostatus. The method was immunoSEQ multiplex PCR; TCRdb's version includes in-frame clones alone and lacks a portion of them. The table has roughly 28,000 clones, 75% to 85% seen once. Single viable CD3+CD4+CD8-CD45RO+ cells were sorted as the memory CD4+ T cells. What was sequenced was memory CD4+ T cells from blood. The receptors derive from an adult in good health and CMV-seronegative.

This chain connects TRBV6-5 to TRBJ1-4, with 7 positions matching TRBD1. The junction had 8 bases not matched to a gene; V was cut back by 5 bases and J by 5 bases. This CDR3 has 15 residues. From germline, CDR1 is MNHEY and CDR2 SVGAGI. CDR3 amino acids: CASSKYGTVNEKLFF. The CDR3 DNA is TGTGCCAGCAGTAAATACGGGACAGTCAATGAAAAACTGTTTTTT.

In this sample, this clone turned up a few times. The rearrangement links TRBV7-3 to TRBJ2-2; no definite D call. Trimming stripped 1 base from V and 3 bases from J, with 12 bases between. Germline-derived CDR1 and CDR2 are SGHTA and FQGTGA. This CDR3 has 16 amino acids. CDR3 in DNA: TGTGCCAGCAGCTTAATCAGTCCAGGAGACACCGGGGAGCTGTTTTTT. Translation gives CASSLISPGDTGELFF. Filled out from reference TRBV7-3 and TRBJ2-2, the complete variable domain reads GAGVSQTPSNKVTEKGKYVELRCDPISGHTALYWYRQSLGQGPEFLIYFQGTGAADDSGLPNDRFFAVRPEGSVSTLKIQRTERGDSAVYLCASSLISPGDTGELFFGEGSRLTVL.

This sequence joins TRBV6-5 and TRBJ2-7; unclear D gene. There are 14 residues in the CDR3. V shed 3 bases and J shed 2 bases, with 11 bases lying between them. Germline CDR1 and CDR2: MNHEY and SVGAGI. The CDR3 sequence is CASSYSRETYEQYF. Written as DNA, the CDR3 is TGTGCCAGCAGTTATTCTAGGGAAACCTACGAGCAGTACTTC.

V gene TRBV5-1 combines with J gene TRBJ2-5, with 7 nucleotides matching TRBD2. The germline CDR1 and CDR2 sequences are SGHRS and YFSETQ. The ends lost 2 bases at V and 2 bases at J; junction bases unmatched: 6. The CDR3 is 15 amino acids. Here the CDR3 reads CASSFGTIKQETQYF. The CDR3 DNA reads as TGCGCCAGCAGCTTCGGGACTATCAAACAAGAGACCCAGTACTTC.

This clone was counted a few times. The gene calls are TRBV30 and TRBJ1-4, with D possibly TRBD1 on 6 matching bases. Trimming took off 3 bases at V and 8 bases at J, with 16 bases between the two ends. From germline, CDR1 is GTSNPN and CDR2 SVGIG (reference sequence). The CDR3 runs 14 residues. In nucleotides, the CDR3 is TGTGCCTGGAGCACAGGGCGCCCTTTCGAAAAACTGTTTTTT. This sequence encodes CAWSTGRPFEKLFF.

The genes are TRBV6-5 and TRBJ1-2, with D unclear. V gave up 0 bases and J gave up 10 bases, with 15 bases separating them. The germline V gene has CDR1 MNHEY and CDR2 SVGAGI. This CDR3 spans 14 amino acids. CDR3 loop: CASSYSLAKQDYTF. The CDR3 DNA sequence: TGTGCCAGCAGTTACTCCTTGGCAAAACAAGACTACACCTTC.

This chain joins TRBV4-1 and TRBJ2-7; 7 bases are a match to TRBD1. Trimming at V came to 2 bases and at J to 0 bases, leaving 4 bases not matched to a gene. The CDR3 spans 15 residues. CDR1 and CDR2 (germline): MGHRA, YSYEKL. The CDR3 spells CASSQNRDSSYEQYF. CDR3 DNA sequence: TGCGCCAGCAGCCAAAACCGGGACAGCTCCTACGAGCAGTACTTC.

This chain connects TRBV6-1 to TRBJ2-7; D is possibly TRBD1 (5 bases). Trimming pared 6 bases from V and 3 bases from J, leaving 18 bases between. The CDR3 consists of 15 residues. Looked up from germline, CDR1 is MNHNS and CDR2 is SASEGT. The CDR3 DNA sequence: TGTGCCAGCAGCCTCACCATGCGAAGGGGCTACGAGCAGTACTTC. Its translation is CASSLTMRRGYEQYF.

V is TRBV6-1 and J is TRBJ1-1; D is possibly TRBD1 (5 bases). Germline CDR1 is MNHNS and CDR2 is SASEGT. CDR3 length equals 14 residues. V lost 0 bases and J 1 base, leaving 6 bases between the germline ends. The CDR3 DNA follows: TGTGCCAGCAGTGAAGCTACAGGGAACACTGAAGCTTTCTTT. It yields the protein CASSEATGNTEAFF.

This clone was seen a single time. The chain combines TRBV10-3 with TRBJ2-5; D might be TRBD2 (6 bases). From germline, CDR1 is ENHRY and CDR2 SYGVKD. V lost 10 bases and J 5 bases, leaving 17 bases between the germline ends. The CDR3 is made up of 13 amino acids. The CDR3 region is CATRGLGGETQYF. CDR3 DNA sequence: TGTGCCACCCGGGGACTTGGGGGGGAGACCCAGTACTTC.

The chain employs TRBV10-1 and TRBJ1-4; D call uncertain. Germline V gene lookup returns CDR1 WNHNN and CDR2 SYGVQD (reference sequence). Trimming pared 3 bases from V and 5 bases from J, leaving 13 bases between. The CDR3 has 15 residues. CDR3: CASSDWSGLNEKLFF. The CDR3 coding sequence is TGCGCCAGCAGTGATTGGTCCGGGCTGAATGAAAAACTGTTTTTT.

The chain employs TRBV7-9 and TRBJ1-2; 9 bases align to TRBD1. This CDR3 comprises 13 residues. CDR1 and CDR2 (germline): SEHNR, FQNEAQ (reference sequence). Trimming removed 7 bases from V and 4 bases from J; junction bases left unmatched: 4. Here the CDR3 DNA reads TGTGCCAGCACCACAGGGGGCTCCTATGGCTACACCTTC. Its translation: CASTTGGSYGYTF.

This clone has more than one count but fewer than ten. V is TRBV7-2 and J is TRBJ1-1; TRBD1 matches at 8 bases. The V and J ends lost 0 bases and 1 base, in that order; junction bases with no gene match: 4. Per the germline V gene, CDR1 is SGHTA and CDR2 is FQGNSA. This CDR3 region has 16 residues. The CDR3 spells CASSLAGTGQNTEAFF. DNA of the CDR3: TGTGCCAGCAGCTTAGCCGGGACAGGTCAGAACACTGAAGCTTTCTTT.

The genes are TRBV19 and TRBJ1-3, with 7 bases matching TRBD1. Germline loops: CDR1 LNHDA, CDR2 SQIVND (reference sequence). This CDR3 is 16 amino acids long. After removal of 6 bases from V and 1 base from J, the junction contained 9 bases not matched to a gene. The CDR3 here is CASRHLGTESGNTIYF. DNA for the CDR3: TGTGCCAGTAGGCACCTCGGGACAGAGTCTGGAAACACCATATATTTT.

The chain uses TRBV27 and TRBJ2-7; D remains ambiguous. V lost 5 bases and J 2 bases, leaving 7 bases between the germline ends. Germline V CDR1 and CDR2: MNHEY, SMNVEV (reference sequence). The CDR3 length is 12 residues. In DNA form, the CDR3 reads TGTGCCAGCAGTCCAACCCCCTACGAGCAGTACTTC. Protein sequence: CASSPTPYEQYF.

The chain recombines TRBV20-1 with TRBJ1-2, with D perhaps matching TRBD1 (5 bases). Germline V gene sequence: CDR1 DFQATT, CDR2 SNEGSKA (reference sequence). The CDR3 length is 11 residues. The germline V and J ends were trimmed by 2 bases and 7 bases, with 8 bases remaining between them. The CDR3 DNA reads TGCAGTGCTAGACCAGGGCTTGGCTACACCTTC. This encodes CSARPGLGYTF.

This chain joins TRBV7-2 and TRBJ1-6; 8 bases are a match to TRBD1. The germline CDR1 and CDR2 sequences are SGHTA and FQGNSA. J gave up 8 bases and V 6 bases, and 9 bases lay outside the gene matches. This CDR3 has 15 amino acids. In DNA, the CDR3 is TGTGCCAGCAGATCCAGGACAGGGAGGGATTCACCCCTCCACTTT. Translation gives CASRSRTGRDSPLHF.

This clone was seen a handful of times. The chain combines TRBV9 with TRBJ2-7, with a tentative D call TRBD1 (5 bases). V was trimmed by 3 bases and J by 3 bases, leaving 7 bases between them. Germline V gives CDR1 SGDLS, CDR2 YYNGEE. The CDR3 covers 12 residues. The CDR3 DNA sequence: TGTGCCAGCAGCGCAACAGGCTACGAGCAGTACTTC. The encoded protein is CASSATGYEQYF.

The rearrangement uses TRBV11-2 and TRBJ1-3; the D is unclear. This CDR3 region has 16 residues. V was clipped by 5 bases and J by 2 bases, with 16 bases between them. The V gene's germline CDR1 is SGHAT and CDR2 FQNNGV. This chain's CDR3 is CASSPALAPPGNTIYF. The CDR3 nucleotides are TGTGCCAGCAGCCCGGCGCTCGCCCCTCCTGGAAACACCATATATTTT.

The chain combines TRBV6-6 with TRBJ1-1; perhaps TRBD1 as D (5 bases). The length of the CDR3 is 16 residues. Trimming took off 2 bases at V and 3 bases at J, with 16 bases between the two ends. The V gene's germline CDR1 is MNHNY and CDR2 SVGAGI (reference sequence). CDR3 nucleotides: TGTGCCAGCAGTTACCCTACTAACAGGTTGGACACTGAAGCTTTCTTT. Protein: CASSYPTNRLDTEAFF.

The J gene is TRBJ1-6, the V gene TRBV7-2, with a tentative D call TRBD1 (6 bases). Germline V lookup: CDR1 SGHTA, CDR2 FQGNSA. With 4 bases removed from V and 14 bases from J, the gap between germline ends came to 15 bases. The CDR3 is 13 residues long. The CDR3 here is CASSSDRSGALHF. DNA for the CDR3: TGTGCCAGCAGCTCCGACAGGTCTGGGGCCCTCCACTTT.

This clone was counted a few times. The rearrangement joins TRBV2 to TRBJ1-3; a weak D match, TRBD1 (5 bases). Germline V lookup: CDR1 SNHLY, CDR2 FYNNEI. CDR3 length: 14 residues. Trimming pared 7 bases from V and 0 bases from J, leaving 10 bases between. The CDR3, as DNA: TGTGCCAGCACTACAGGAAACTCTGGAAACACCATATATTTT. Protein: CASTTGNSGNTIYF.

Only a few counts were recorded for this clone. J is TRBJ2-5 and V is TRBV7-9; TRBD2 agrees at 7 bases. CDR3 length: 15 residues. Trimming at V came to 5 bases and at J to 3 bases, leaving 9 bases not matched to a gene. CDR1 and CDR2 (germline): SEHNR, FQNEAQ (reference sequence). CDR3 in DNA: TGTGCCAGCAGCCCAAGCCTCGCGGGGGAAGAGACCCAGTACTTC. Residues: CASSPSLAGEETQYF.

The rearrangement joins TRBV7-9 to TRBJ1-2; TRBD1 matches 8 bases. J gave up 6 bases and V 5 bases, and 5 bases lay outside the gene matches. Germline CDR1 SEHNR, CDR2 FQNEAQ (reference sequence). CDR3 size: 13 residues. The CDR3 loop is CASSPGQANGYTF. In nucleotides, the CDR3 is TGTGCCAGCAGCCCGGGACAGGCGAATGGCTACACCTTC.

The V and J genes are TRBV4-3 and TRBJ2-1, with D uncertain. The V end was cut by 1 base, the J end by 5 bases, with 6 bases between. The CDR3 consists of 13 residues. The germline V gene encodes CDR1 LGHNA and CDR2 YSLEER. CDR3: CASSQGRNNEQFF. DNA for the CDR3: TGCGCCAGCAGCCAAGGACGAAACAATGAGCAGTTCTTC.

This clone was counted a few times. The J gene is TRBJ1-1, the V gene TRBV20-1, with a tentative D call TRBD1 (6 bases). CDR3 size: 11 residues. Germline CDR1 and CDR2: DFQATT and SNEGSKA (reference sequence). Trimming removed 5 bases at V and 11 bases at J, with 15 bases between. The CDR3 sequence is CSAQGRFAAFF. In nucleotides, the CDR3 is TGCAGTGCTCAGGGGCGGTTTGCCGCTTTCTTT.